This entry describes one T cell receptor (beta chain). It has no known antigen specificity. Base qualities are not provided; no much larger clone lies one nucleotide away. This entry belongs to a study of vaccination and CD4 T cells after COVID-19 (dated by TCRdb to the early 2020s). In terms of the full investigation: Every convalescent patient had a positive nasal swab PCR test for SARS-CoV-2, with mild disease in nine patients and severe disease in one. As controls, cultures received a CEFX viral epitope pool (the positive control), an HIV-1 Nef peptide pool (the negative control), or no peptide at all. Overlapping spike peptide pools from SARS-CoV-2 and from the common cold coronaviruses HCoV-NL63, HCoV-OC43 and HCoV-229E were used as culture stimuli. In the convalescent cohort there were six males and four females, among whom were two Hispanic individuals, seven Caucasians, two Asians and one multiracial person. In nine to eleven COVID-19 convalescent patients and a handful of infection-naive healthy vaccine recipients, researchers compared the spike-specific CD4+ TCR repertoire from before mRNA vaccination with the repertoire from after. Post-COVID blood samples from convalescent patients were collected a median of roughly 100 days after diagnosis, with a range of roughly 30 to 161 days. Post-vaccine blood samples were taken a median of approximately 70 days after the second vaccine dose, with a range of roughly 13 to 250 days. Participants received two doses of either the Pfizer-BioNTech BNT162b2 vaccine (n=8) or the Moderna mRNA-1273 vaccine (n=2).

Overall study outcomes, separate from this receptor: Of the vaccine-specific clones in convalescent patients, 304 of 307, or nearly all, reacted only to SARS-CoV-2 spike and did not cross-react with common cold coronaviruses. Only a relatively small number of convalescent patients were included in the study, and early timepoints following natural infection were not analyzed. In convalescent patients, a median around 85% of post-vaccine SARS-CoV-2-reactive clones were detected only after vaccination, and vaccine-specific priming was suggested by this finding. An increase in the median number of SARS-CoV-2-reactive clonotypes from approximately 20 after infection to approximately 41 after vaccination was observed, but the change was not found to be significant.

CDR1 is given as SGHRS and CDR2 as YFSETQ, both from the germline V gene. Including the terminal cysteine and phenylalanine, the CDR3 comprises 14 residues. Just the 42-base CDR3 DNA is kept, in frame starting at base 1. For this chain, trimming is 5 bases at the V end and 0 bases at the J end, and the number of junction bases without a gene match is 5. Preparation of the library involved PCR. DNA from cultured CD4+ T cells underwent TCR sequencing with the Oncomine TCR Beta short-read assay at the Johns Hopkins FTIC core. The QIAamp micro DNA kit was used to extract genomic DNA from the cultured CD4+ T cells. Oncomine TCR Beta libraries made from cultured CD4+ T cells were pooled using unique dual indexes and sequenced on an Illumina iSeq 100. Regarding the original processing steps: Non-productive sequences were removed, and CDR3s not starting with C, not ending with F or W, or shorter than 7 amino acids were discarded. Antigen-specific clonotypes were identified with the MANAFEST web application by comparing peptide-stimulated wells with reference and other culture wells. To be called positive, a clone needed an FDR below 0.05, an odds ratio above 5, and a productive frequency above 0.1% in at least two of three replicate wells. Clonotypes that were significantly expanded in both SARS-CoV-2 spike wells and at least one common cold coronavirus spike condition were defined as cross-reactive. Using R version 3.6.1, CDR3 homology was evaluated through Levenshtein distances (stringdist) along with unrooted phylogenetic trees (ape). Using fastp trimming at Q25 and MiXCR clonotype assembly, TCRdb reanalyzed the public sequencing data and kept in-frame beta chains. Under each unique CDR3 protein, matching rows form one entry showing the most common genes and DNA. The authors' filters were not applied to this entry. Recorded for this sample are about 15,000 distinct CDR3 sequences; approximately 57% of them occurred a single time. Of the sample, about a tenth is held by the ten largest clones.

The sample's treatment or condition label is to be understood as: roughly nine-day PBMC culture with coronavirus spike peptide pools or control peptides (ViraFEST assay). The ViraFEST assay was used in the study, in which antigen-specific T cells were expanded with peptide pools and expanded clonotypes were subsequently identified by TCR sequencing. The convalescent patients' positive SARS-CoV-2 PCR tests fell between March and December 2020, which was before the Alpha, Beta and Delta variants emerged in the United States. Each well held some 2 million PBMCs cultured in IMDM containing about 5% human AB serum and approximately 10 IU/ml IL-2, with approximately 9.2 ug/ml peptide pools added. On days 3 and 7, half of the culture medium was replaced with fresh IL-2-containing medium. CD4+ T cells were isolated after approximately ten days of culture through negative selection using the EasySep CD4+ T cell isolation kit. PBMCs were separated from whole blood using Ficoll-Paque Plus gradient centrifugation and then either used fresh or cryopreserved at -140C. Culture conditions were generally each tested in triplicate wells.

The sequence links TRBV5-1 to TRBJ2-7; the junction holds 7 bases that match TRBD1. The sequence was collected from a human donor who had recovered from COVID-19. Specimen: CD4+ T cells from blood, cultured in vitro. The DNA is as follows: TGCGCCAGCAGTTCCGGACAGGCCTCCTACGAGCAGTACTTC. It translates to CASSSGQASYEQYF.